A single sample is the source of the 15 T cell receptor beta chains below, sequenced in a study of blood T cell repertoires in COVID-19. TCRdb's copy holds only in-frame clones and misses some; the assay was immunoSEQ multiplex PCR. The sample holds approximately 270,000 clones; roughly 88% are singletons and the top ten take about 4.3%. The sequenced sample was PBMCs or T cells enriched from blood (not recorded which). These receptors all come from a woman in her twenties or thirties who had recovered from COVID-19.

The chain joins TRBV2 to TRBJ2-3; 7 bases map to TRBD2. The CDR3 totals 14 residues. Unmatched junction bases numbered 7, after V lost 8 bases and J lost 2 bases. CDR1 is SNHLY, CDR2 FYNNEI, per germline. The DNA for the CDR3 is TGTGCCAGCCGCCTAGCGGACCACACAGATACGCAGTATTTT. Its translation is CASRLADHTDTQYF.

Only one count was recorded for this clone. The chain employs TRBV2 and TRBJ2-3, with D possibly TRBD2 on 6 matching bases. The V and J ends lost 6 bases and 1 base respectively, with 11 bases between them. The CDR3 consists of 14 residues. CDR1 is SNHLY, CDR2 FYNNEI, per germline. The CDR3 coding sequence is TGTGCCAGCAGCGAGCCGGGAGGCACAGATACGCAGTATTTT. It yields the protein CASSEPGGTDTQYF.

The chain recombines TRBV5-1 with TRBJ2-1; tentatively, D is TRBD1 (6 bases). The ends were cut back, 0 bases at V and 8 bases at J, with 18 bases in the middle. The germline V gene has CDR1 SGHRS and CDR2 YFSETQ. This CDR3 has 16 residues. The CDR3 DNA follows: TGCGCCAGCAGCTTGGCGCCACGTACAGGGATGGATGAGCAGTTCTTC. Translated, it gives CASSLAPRTGMDEQFF.

V gene TRBV11-2 combines with J gene TRBJ1-6; possible D gene TRBD1, 5 bases. The CDR3 runs 13 residues. Trimming shortened V by 7 bases and J by 7 bases, and 11 bases separated the two germline ends. Per the germline V gene, CDR1 is SGHAT and CDR2 is FQNNGV. The CDR3 DNA follows: TGTGCCAGCACTCCACAGGCCAATTCACCCCTCCACTTT. Amino acids: CASTPQANSPLHF.

V is TRBV10-3 and J is TRBJ1-2; D possibly corresponds to TRBD1 (5 bases). Trimming took off 6 bases at V and 3 bases at J, with 17 bases between the two ends. CDR3 length: 15 residues. Germline CDR1 ENHRY, CDR2 SYGVKD. The CDR3 DNA is TGTGCCATCAGGAGTGGGGCAGGGAGGGACTATGGCTACACCTTC. It specifies CAIRSGAGRDYGYTF.

This chain connects TRBV4-1 to TRBJ1-5; D remains ambiguous. V was pared by 4 bases and J by 2 bases, with 12 bases between. The germline V gene encodes CDR1 MGHRA and CDR2 YSYEKL. The CDR3 contains 15 residues. CDR3 in DNA: TGCGCCAGCAGCCTCAATGGTCAGGGCAATCAGCCCCAGCATTTT. Translating it yields CASSLNGQGNQPQHF.

The chain uses TRBV28 and TRBJ1-5; 7 bases align to TRBD1. Germline CDR1 is MDHEN and CDR2 is SYDVKM. The CDR3 length is 17 residues. V lost 5 bases, J lost 4 bases, and 14 bases stayed unmatched. The CDR3: CASSRYRGQPSNQPQHF. Written as DNA, the CDR3 is TGTGCCAGCAGTCGCTACAGGGGCCAACCGTCTAATCAGCCCCAGCATTTT.

The chain uses TRBV5-6 and TRBJ2-1; 7 bases align to TRBD2. Germline-derived CDR1 and CDR2 are SGHDT and YYEEEE. CDR3 length: 13 amino acids. J gave up 10 bases and V 4 bases, and 8 bases lay outside the gene matches. CDR3 nucleotides: TGTGCCAGCAGCCCTGAGCGGGGTGACGAGCAGTTCTTC. Its translation: CASSPERGDEQFF.

The chain couples TRBV27 to TRBJ1-2; 8 bases match TRBD1. V shed 4 bases, J shed 8 bases, and the junction held 6 bases outside the gene matches. Germline-derived CDR1 and CDR2 are MNHEY and SMNVEV (reference sequence). CDR3 length: 13 amino acids. Here the CDR3 DNA reads TGTGCCAGCAGTTCCGACAGGGGACGCGGCTACACCTTC. Its protein is CASSSDRGRGYTF.

Concerning this clone: The same CDR3 is also encoded by other DNA sequences in this sample. The gene calls are TRBV27 and TRBJ1-2; perhaps TRBD1 as D (6 bases). The V gene lost 3 bases and the J gene lost 4 bases, with 9 bases spanning the gap. This CDR3 spans 13 amino acids. CDR1 and CDR2 (germline): MNHEY, SMNVEV (reference sequence). The CDR3 protein is CASSLGGGYGYTF. DNA of the CDR3: TGTGCCAGCAGTTTGGGAGGGGGCTATGGCTACACCTTC.

This chain connects TRBV28 to TRBJ2-7; no clear D gene. The germline V gene encodes CDR1 MDHEN and CDR2 SYDVKM. V was trimmed by 3 bases and J by 0 bases, leaving 9 bases between them. CDR3 size: 14 residues. The CDR3 nucleotides are TGTGCCAGCAGTTTCTACAGTAACTCCTACGAGCAGTACTTC. Protein product: CASSFYSNSYEQYF.

The CDR3: CASSSRDRENTIYF. The CDR3 DNA reads as TGTGCCAGCAGCTCCCGGGACAGGGAGAACACCATATATTTT. The rearrangement joins TRBV11-2 to TRBJ1-3; TRBD1 matches 9 bases. V shed 4 bases, J shed 7 bases, and the junction held 5 bases outside the gene matches. The CDR3 contains 14 residues. CDR1 is SGHAT, CDR2 FQNNGV, per germline.

V is TRBV6-5 and J is TRBJ2-4; D is undetermined. With 2 bases removed from V and 10 bases from J, the gap between germline ends came to 6 bases. The CDR3 runs to 11 residues. In germline, CDR1 is MNHEY, CDR2 SVGAGI. This chain's CDR3 is CASSYRAIQYF. DNA for the CDR3: TGTGCCAGCAGTTACCGAGCTATTCAGTACTTC.

This clone has just one count. The chain is built from TRBV28 and TRBJ2-7, with TRBD2 as a possible D gene (6 bases). The CDR3 spans 15 residues. In germline, CDR1 is MDHEN, CDR2 SYDVKM. Trimming pared 7 bases from V and 2 bases from J, leaving 18 bases between. The CDR3 loop reads CASTTAGTGTYEQYF. The DNA of the CDR3 is TGTGCCAGCACCACAGCCGGGACTGGGACCTACGAGCAGTACTTC.

In this sample, this clone turned up once. The chain recombines TRBV2 with TRBJ1-4; 8 nucleotides match TRBD1. CDR1 SNHLY and CDR2 FYNNEI come from the germline V gene. With 6 bases clipped from V and 0 bases from J, the junction kept 6 bases outside the gene matches. This CDR3 comprises 16 residues. CDR3 residues: CASRRDRISTNEKLFF. CDR3 sequence (DNA): TGTGCCAGCAGACGGGACAGGATATCAACTAATGAAAAACTGTTTTTT.